Listed below are T cell receptor beta chains from one sample, sequenced in a study of blood T cell repertoires in COVID-19. Profiled with immunoSEQ multiplex PCR; TCRdb holds only in-frame clones, not every one. The data contain about 99,000 clones, roughly 87% of them singletons. What was sequenced was peripheral blood. The origin of the receptors is a man aged 50 to 59 in a cohort sampled during active COVID-19. The CDR3 runs from the conserved cysteine through the conserved F or W. A D gene is named only where the DNA matches it firmly. Clone sizes are given selectively: once, few, many, or a class where the clone is expanded.

V,J,size,D,DNA,CDR3
TRBV10-3,TRBJ2-4,-,-,TGTGCCATCAGTCTCGGCAGGGGGGACATTCAGTACTTC,CAISLGRGDIQYF
TRBV9,TRBJ1-1,-,-,TGTGCCAGCAGCGATTCCCAGGGAATTGAAGCTTTCTTT,CASSDSQGIEAFF
TRBV5-4,TRBJ1-2,few,TRBD1,TGTGCCAGCAGCCCAGGGGGCACGGGCTATGGCTACACCTTC,CASSPGGTGYGYTF
TRBV5-4,TRBJ1-2,few,TRBD1,TGTGCCAGCAGCTTGGGGGGACAGTTTGTCTTC,CASSLGGQFVF
TRBV19,TRBJ2-3,-,-,TGTGCCACGCGACAGTTTCCGACTGGTACGCAGTATTTT,CATRQFPTGTQYF
TRBV19,TRBJ2-7,few,TRBD1,TGTGCCAGTAGCCACCGACAGGGCGAGCAGTACTTC,CASSHRQGEQYF
TRBV15,TRBJ1-6,-,-,TGTGCCACCAGCAGAGAAAAGATACAGGCTAATTCACCCCTCCACTTT,CATSREKIQANSPLHF
TRBV11-3,TRBJ2-1,-,-,TGTGCCAGCAGGCGGGTCGATGAGCAGTTCTTC,CASRRVDEQFF
TRBV5-1,TRBJ1-5,-,-,TGCGCCAGCAGCTTGGATGGGGGGAGCAATCAGCCCCAGCATTTT,CASSLDGGSNQPQHF
TRBV7-9,TRBJ2-3,-,TRBD2,TGTGCCAGCAGCATCGGACTAGCGGGGGTTTCTAGCACAGATACGCAGTATTTT,CASSIGLAGVSSTDTQYF
TRBV11-2,TRBJ2-3,-,-,TGTGCCAGCAGCTCCACCAGGGGAGGGGATACGCAGTATTTT,CASSSTRGGDTQYF
TRBV27,TRBJ1-4,-,-,TGTGCCAGCAGTTTACACAGGGCAACTAATGAAAAACTGTTTTTT,CASSLHRATNEKLFF
TRBV5-1,TRBJ2-5,-,TRBD2,TGCGCCAGCAGCTACTTAGCGGGGGGGACCCCGTCCCAGTACTTC,CASSYLAGGTPSQYF
TRBV21-1,TRBJ1-6,-,-,TGTGCCAGCAGCCTGACAGTTCTACCTGGGGATTCACCCCTCCACTTT,CASSLTVLPGDSPLHF
TRBV28,TRBJ1-5,-,-,TGTGCCAGCAGTTCAGGGCTCCAGCCCCAGCATTTT,CASSSGLQPQHF
TRBV6-5,TRBJ2-3,-,TRBD1,TGTGCCAGCACCTCTGGGGACAGTAGCACAGATACGCAGTATTTT,CASTSGDSSTDTQYF
TRBV7-9,TRBJ1-5,few,TRBD1,TGTGCCAGCAGCGAACAGGGGAATCAGCCCCAGCATTTT,CASSEQGNQPQHF
TRBV19,TRBJ1-2,-,-,TGTGCCAGTAGTATTGTAGGAGTAAGCTATGGCTACACCTTC,CASSIVGVSYGYTF
TRBV11-2,TRBJ2-3,-,-,TGTGCCAGCAGCACGCGGGGACAGATTAGCACAGATACGCAGTATTTT,CASSTRGQISTDTQYF
TRBV18,TRBJ1-1,-,-,TGTGCCAGCTCACCACAAACAGGGTACACTGAAGCTTTCTTT,CASSPQTGYTEAFF
TRBV2,TRBJ2-1,-,-,TGTGCCAGCAGTGACAGGTGGGCTCAGTTCTTC,CASSDRWAQFF
TRBV4-1,TRBJ2-4,-,-,TGCGCCAGCAGCCACCTTTTACCGGGAGCAATTCAGTACTTC,CASSHLLPGAIQYF
TRBV6-1,TRBJ1-2,-,TRBD1,TGTGCCAGCAGTGAAGGAGGGGGCGCTGGCTATGGCTACACCTTC,CASSEGGGAGYGYTF
TRBV5-1,TRBJ2-5,-,TRBD2,TGCGCCAGCAGCTTTCGGGCGGGGGGAGCAGAGACCCAGTACTTC,CASSFRAGGAETQYF
TRBV6-4,TRBJ1-5,once,-,TGTGCCAGCAGTGCACAGCGGGACACCGCTTCGTGGAATCAGCCCCAGCATTTT,CASSAQRDTASWNQPQHF
TRBV11-2,TRBJ2-3,-,-,TGTGCCAGCAGCTTACAATCCGCGTTCGGTACTAGCACAGATACGCAGTATTTT,CASSLQSAFGTSTDTQYF
TRBV20-1,TRBJ2-1,-,TRBD2,TGCAGTGCCAGTCTGACTAGCGGGGGGAGTAATGAGCAGTTCTTC,CSASLTSGGSNEQFF
TRBV12-5,TRBJ2-3,-,-,TGTGCTAGTGTTCTCACAGGTACAGATACGCAGTATTTT,CASVLTGTDTQYF
TRBV7-8,TRBJ2-2,-,TRBD2,TGTGCCAGCAGCTTAGCGCCGGGGGGCACCGGGGAGCTGTTTTTT,CASSLAPGGTGELFF
TRBV9,TRBJ2-1,-,TRBD1,TGTGCCAGCAGCGTAGAGGGGGCCCGCGGTGAGCAGTTCTTC,CASSVEGARGEQFF
TRBV19,TRBJ1-5,-,-,TGTGCCAGTAGTATTGGGGGGATAAATCAGCCCCAGCATTTT,CASSIGGINQPQHF
TRBV2,TRBJ1-2,-,-,TGTGCCAGCAGTGCGGGACAAAAGGAAGGCTACACCTTC,CASSAGQKEGYTF
TRBV3-1/TRBV3-2,TRBJ1-2,-,TRBD1,TGTGCCAGCACCATTGGACAGGGGGCATCTGGCTACACCTTC,CASTIGQGASGYTF
TRBV18,TRBJ2-2,-,TRBD1,TGTGCCAGCTCACCGATTGGGACAGGCATCCCCGGGGGCACCGGGGAGCTGTTTTTT,CASSPIGTGIPGGTGELFF
TRBV12-5,TRBJ2-3,-,-,TGTGCTAGTGGCTCTCGAGGCACAGATACGCAGTATTTT,CASGSRGTDTQYF
TRBV6-4,TRBJ2-5,-,TRBD2,TGTGCCAGCAGTGGGACTAGCGGCTACCAAGAGACCCAGTACTTC,CASSGTSGYQETQYF
TRBV9,TRBJ2-5,-,-,TGTGCCAGCAGCGCGGGAGGGGGCAGCGGGGCAAAGACCCAGTACTTC,CASSAGGGSGAKTQYF
TRBV6-1,TRBJ1-2,-,-,TGTGCCAGCAGTGAAGCGGTCACGGGAGGCTATGGCTACACCTTC,CASSEAVTGGYGYTF
TRBV7-9,TRBJ2-3,-,TRBD1,TGTGCCAGCAGCTACGGGACAGGGGGAGATACGCAGTATTTT,CASSYGTGGDTQYF
TRBV3-1/TRBV3-2,TRBJ2-3,-,-,TGTGCCAGCAGCCAAGGTGGATGGAGTGCAGATACGCAGTATTTT,CASSQGGWSADTQYF
TRBV6-5,TRBJ1-2,-,-,TGTGCCAGCAGTTACTTAGATTCATATGGCTACACCTTC,CASSYLDSYGYTF
TRBV18,TRBJ1-6,-,-,TGTGCCAGCTCACCCCAGGGTTTAGTGAATTCACCCCTCCACTTT,CASSPQGLVNSPLHF
TRBV28,TRBJ1-2,-,-,TGTGCCGTCGCCAGGCCAGCTAACTATGGCTACACCTTC,CAVARPANYGYTF
TRBV2,TRBJ2-5,-,TRBD2,TGTGCCAGCAGTGAAGGGCTAGCGGGGGGGTTAGAGACCCAGTACTTC,CASSEGLAGGLETQYF
TRBV7-8,TRBJ2-2,-,TRBD1,TGTGCCAGCAGCTTAGTGACGGGGACAGGGCGAGCCGGGGAGCTGTTTTTT,CASSLVTGTGRAGELFF
TRBV5-1,TRBJ1-4,-,-,TGCGCCAGCAGCTCAGGGTTTCAGGAAAGCCCTCATGAAAAACTGTTTTTT,CASSSGFQESPHEKLFF